The TCR beta chain described here comes from a study of cytomegalovirus exposure and HLA in healthy donors. Primers: 60 Vbeta forward and 13 Jbeta reverse. Sequenced by immunoSEQ multiplex PCR; TCRdb stores in-frame clones only, minus some. The sample totals 40,000 or so clones. The length of the CDR3 is 15 residues. The V and J ends lost 1 base and 4 bases respectively, with 12 bases between them. Germline loops: CDR1 LGHNA, CDR2 YNFKEQ. This TCR was recovered from a male donor in good health and CMV-seronegative. The chain joins TRBV4-2 to TRBJ2-3, with D perhaps matching TRBD1 (5 bases). The sequencing sample was made of PBMCs. CDR3 DNA sequence: TGTGCCAGCAGCCAAGGGACAATCGGAGCAGATACGCAGTATTTT. This encodes CASSQGTIGADTQYF.